This T cell receptor (beta chain) was captured in a study of T cells in narcolepsy (dated by TCRdb to the late 2010s). For the wider study: Patients with narcolepsy type 1 or type 2 (NT1, NT2) were enrolled in the study together with healthy control donors. The study used TCR Vbeta sequencing to track clonotypes in blood and CSF while looking for autoreactive T cells in narcolepsy patients that target self-antigens of hypocretin neurons (hypocretin, TRIB2).

Memory CD4+ T cells were sorted ex vivo from peripheral blood of narcolepsy patients and healthy controls for TCR Vbeta sequencing. Preparation of the library involved the immunoSEQ multiplex PCR assay. As stored in TCRdb, this immuneACCESS dataset retains in-frame rearrangements with V and J assigned. A fraction of the clones does not appear; measured against another copy, unresolved V genes explain less than half of the discrepancy, and the remainder lacks a known reason. The sample table shows about 29,000 clones, and over 75% are seen once. About 0.88% of the sample rests with the top ten. For this clone: Its antigen has not been determined. The sample holds no much larger clone one base away, and base qualities are not on file.

What the work shows at the level of the full study, not this receptor alone: Patients and controls had comparable numbers of sequenced blood memory CD4+ clonotypes, averaging about 40,000 and 33,000, respectively. Plots comparing CSF and blood CD4+ T cell clonotypes from the same patient highlighted HCRT-specific and TRIB2-specific autoreactive clonotypes. Autoreactive clonotypes were reported to be detected serially in the blood of the same patients and of different patients, but not in the blood of healthy controls. No sequences matching autoreactive T cell clones were present in some of the blood memory CD4+ repertoires from patients and controls.

The sequenced sample was memory (CD45RA-) CD4+ T cells from blood. The cell subset or site label for this specimen denotes: memory T cells sorted ex vivo from peripheral blood. The origin of this receptor is a human donor in good health.

In nucleotides, the sequence is TGTGCCAGCAGCTCCTTGAGGGGGGGCCATAAAAACAATGAGCAGTTCTTC. Translated, it reads CASSSLRGGHKNNEQFF. Here the chain combines TRBV11-3 and TRBJ2-1; the D gene is perhaps TRBD2, on 7 matching bases. The CDR3 measures 17 amino acids from cysteine to phenylalanine. The CDR3 DNA has 51 bases and is translated from base 1. CDR1 and CDR2 (SGHNT, YENEEA) derive from the germline V gene. Trimming at the junction amounts to 4 bases on V and 5 bases on J, and the germline ends lie 21 bases apart.